These T cell receptor beta chains were read from a single sample in a study of cytomegalovirus exposure and HLA in healthy donors. Profiled with immunoSEQ multiplex PCR; TCRdb holds only in-frame clones, not every one. This table holds around 140,000 clones, about 10% found once. Sequences were obtained from PBMCs. These receptors originate from a woman in her thirties or forties in good health and CMV-seropositive. Both conserved end residues are part of each CDR3. D genes are given only for firm matches. A clone size is listed for some rows: how often the clone was seen (once, few, many), or a class if it is expanded.

D | size | length | J | V | DNA | CDR3
TRBD1 | . | 11 | TRBJ1-1 | TRBV29-1 | TGCAGCGTTCGGACAGGGACTGAGGCTTTCTTT | CSVRTGTEAFF
TRBD1 | few | 13 | TRBJ2-7 | TRBV2 | TGTGCCAGCAGGACAGGGTATAACGCCGAGCAGTACTTC | CASRTGYNAEQYF
TRBD1 | few | 14 | TRBJ1-1 | TRBV9 | TGTGCCAGCAGTGGGACAGCAAGGGACACTGAAGCTTTCTTC | CASSGTARDTEAFF
TRBD1 | . | 15 | TRBJ1-4 | TRBV4-3 | TGCGCCAGCAGCCCCCGGACAGGGGCCGGAGAAAAACTGTTTTTT | CASSPRTGAGEKLFF
. | few | 15 | TRBJ1-1 | TRBV7-3 | TGTGCCAGCAACCTTAGAGGGTTCGGGGACACTGAAGCTTTCTTT | CASNLRGFGDTEAFF
. | . | 15 | TRBJ2-7 | TRBV6-5 | TGTGCCAGCAGTTACTCTCAGGGATTCTCCTACGAGCAGTACTTC | CASSYSQGFSYEQYF
TRBD2 | . | 16 | TRBJ2-3 | TRBV11-2 | TGTGCCAGCAGCCAGTTCCCTAGCGGGTTCACAGATACGCAGTATTTT | CASSQFPSGFTDTQYF
. | few | 14 | TRBJ2-7 | TRBV18 | TGTGCCAGCTCCCCCCTTGATTCGGGGGACGAGCAGTACTTC | CASSPLDSGDEQYF
. | few | 14 | TRBJ1-2 | TRBV5-1 | TGCGCCAGCAGCCATGGGGAGACCCCTTATGGCTACACCTTC | CASSHGETPYGYTF
. | . | 13 | TRBJ1-1 | TRBV2 | TGTGCCAGCAGTGTATCGGGTTTCGCTGAAGCTTTCTTT | CASSVSGFAEAFF
. | . | 15 | TRBJ1-5 | TRBV27 | TGTGCCAGCAGGGTCCAGGCAATTAGCAATCAGCCCCAGCATTTT | CASRVQAISNQPQHF
. | few | 15 | TRBJ1-4 | TRBV5-1 | TGCGCCAGCAGCTTGGCCCCGGGAACTAATGAAAAACTGTTTTTT | CASSLAPGTNEKLFF
TRBD1 | . | 14 | TRBJ1-2 | TRBV2 | TGTGCCAGCAGCCGGGACAGGTTTAACTATGGCTACACCTTC | CASSRDRFNYGYTF
. | few | 14 | TRBJ2-7 | TRBV18 | TGTGCCAGCTCAGGGACAAGCACCTCCTACGAGCAGTACTTC | CASSGTSTSYEQYF
. | . | 15 | TRBJ2-7 | TRBV5-6 | TGTGCCAGCAGCTTGGAAGTCAGGGATCCCTACGAGCAGTACTTC | CASSLEVRDPYEQYF
TRBD1 | . | 13 | TRBJ1-3 | TRBV29-1 | TGCAGCGTTGTCCTAATAAGCCGGGACAGAGTAGACTTT | CSVVLISRDRVDF
. | many | 17 | TRBJ1-3 | TRBV4-3 | TGCGCCAGCAGCCAAGCCCCAAGACAGAACTCTGGAAACACCATATATTTT | CASSQAPRQNSGNTIYF
. | few | 14 | TRBJ1-4 | TRBV5-1 | TGCGCCAGCAGACTGGCGGGAACTAATGAAAAACTGTTTTTT | CASRLAGTNEKLFF
. | . | 16 | TRBJ2-5 | TRBV19 | TGTGCCAGTAGTATCGGTTGGCGGGGCGGAGGGGAGACCCAGTACTTC | CASSIGWRGGGETQYF
TRBD1 | . | 13 | TRBJ2-7 | TRBV5-1 | TGCGCCAGCAGCTGGGGACAGGGGGGCGAGCAGTACTTC | CASSWGQGGEQYF
. | . | 14 | TRBJ2-7 | TRBV5-6 | TGTGCCAGCAGCTTGCTGACGCAGGCCTACGAGCAGTACTTC | CASSLLTQAYEQYF
. | . | 16 | TRBJ2-1 | TRBV11-2 | TGTGCCAGCAGCTTAATCGTACCGGGACACTACAATGAGCAGTTCTTC | CASSLIVPGHYNEQFF
. | . | 16 | TRBJ1-6 | TRBV7-2 | TGTGCCAGCAAGGCGGGGAGTAGCTCCTATAATTCACCCCTCCACTTT | CASKAGSSSYNSPLHF
. | few | 14 | TRBJ2-3 | TRBV18 | TGTGCCAGCTCACCACCCAGCGTTGCAGATACGCAGTATTTT | CASSPPSVADTQYF
TRBD1 | few | 15 | TRBJ2-7 | TRBV7-6 | TGTGCCAGCAGCCCAACAGGGGTCCTCTCCTACGAGCAGTACTTC | CASSPTGVLSYEQYF
. | few | 11 | TRBJ2-2 | TRBV2 | TGTGCCAGCAGTGACAGGAGGGAGCTGTTTTTT | CASSDRRELFF
. | few | 16 | TRBJ2-7 | TRBV2 | TGTGCCAGCAGATACAGTGACAGCACCCTAAAGTACGAGCAGTACTTC | CASRYSDSTLKYEQYF
. | . | 14 | TRBJ2-7 | TRBV5-6 | TGTGCCAGCAGCCGGACAGTGGCTTCCTACGAGCAGTACTTC | CASSRTVASYEQYF
TRBD2 | . | 13 | TRBJ2-5 | TRBV5-1 | TGCGCCAGCAGCGGCGGGGGGCAAGAGACCCAGTACTTC | CASSGGGQETQYF
TRBD1 | . | 16 | TRBJ1-2 | TRBV25-1 | TGTGCCAGCAGTGAAACGGGACAGGGGGTGTTCTATGGCTACACCTTC | CASSETGQGVFYGYTF
. | few | 13 | TRBJ1-4 | TRBV5-5 | TGTGCCAGCAGCTTGGAACCGGAGGAAAAACTGTTTTTT | CASSLEPEEKLFF
TRBD1 | few | 13 | TRBJ1-2 | TRBV14 | TGTGCCAGCAGTCCAGGGGGCTACTATGGCTACACCTTC | CASSPGGYYGYTF
TRBD1 | few | 11 | TRBJ1-2 | TRBV20-1 | TGCAGTGGCACAGGGGCCTATGGCTACACCTTC | CSGTGAYGYTF
TRBD1 | . | 15 | TRBJ1-2 | TRBV28 | TGTGCCAGCAGTGGGGACAGGGGGCGAGGCTATGGCTACACCTTC | CASSGDRGRGYGYTF
TRBD1 | . | 19 | TRBJ2-3 | TRBV29-1 | TGCAGCGTTGTGAACCCCCGGGACAGCCAGACGATTCTTACAGATACGCAGTATTTT | CSVVNPRDSQTILTDTQYF
. | few | 12 | TRBJ1-5 | TRBV6-6 | TGTGCCAGCAGTTACTCGGAGGAGCCCCAGCATTTT | CASSYSEEPQHF
. | few | 13 | TRBJ2-7 | TRBV2 | TGTGCCAGCATCCCGGAGGTGGGTGGGGAGCAGTACTTC | CASIPEVGGEQYF
. | few | 15 | TRBJ2-5 | TRBV21-1 | TGTGCCAGCAGCACCTCCTCGAGGCAGAAAGAGACCCAGTACTTC | CASSTSSRQKETQYF
. | few | 14 | TRBJ1-4 | TRBV19 | TGTGCCAGTAGTATAGACACAACTAATGAAAAACTGTTTTTT | CASSIDTTNEKLFF
TRBD2 | few | 15 | TRBJ2-1 | TRBV9 | TGTGCCAGCAGCCCTTCCGGGACTACCTACAATGAGCAGTTCTTC | CASSPSGTTYNEQFF
TRBD1 | . | 12 | TRBJ2-3 | TRBV7-8 | TGTGCCAGCAGCCCCCCGACAGGGACGCAGTATTTT | CASSPPTGTQYF
. | . | 13 | TRBJ1-1 | TRBV11-2 | TGTGCCAGCAGCTTAGACAGGAACACTGAAGCTTTCTTT | CASSLDRNTEAFF
. | . | 16 | TRBJ2-7 | TRBV19 | TGTGCCAGTAGTATCAGTGGGGCAGGGTTCTCCTACGAGCAGTACTTC | CASSISGAGFSYEQYF
. | . | 18 | TRBJ1-4 | TRBV9 | TGTGCCAGCAGCGTAGACTCCCGCCTCCTTGCAACTAATGAAAAACTGTTTTTT | CASSVDSRLLATNEKLFF
. | few | 14 | TRBJ1-1 | TRBV6-5 | TGTGCCAGCAGTTTTACAGGAACGAACACTGAAGCTTTCTTT | CASSFTGTNTEAFF
. | . | 13 | TRBJ2-3 | TRBV29-1 | TGCAGCGGCCTAGGTTCTAGCACAGATACGCAGTATTTT | CSGLGSSTDTQYF
. | few | 14 | TRBJ1-5 | TRBV5-6 | TGTGCCAGCAGCTTGGGGGGCTTGGGTCAGCCCCAGCATTTT | CASSLGGLGQPQHF
. | . | 14 | TRBJ1-3 | TRBV29-1 | TGCAGCGTTTCGCAGGGGAGCTCTGGAAACACCATATATTTT | CSVSQGSSGNTIYF
. | . | 13 | TRBJ1-2 | TRBV2 | TGTGCCAGTAGTGAAGCCAGGGTGAATGGCTACACCTTC | CASSEARVNGYTF
TRBD2 | . | 15 | TRBJ2-1 | TRBV5-1 | TGCGCCAGCAGGTCGGGGGGGAGCTCCTACAATGAGCAGTTCTTC | CASRSGGSSYNEQFF
. | . | 15 | TRBJ1-4 | TRBV2 | TGTGCCAGCAGTGAAGCTCCTCCGGCGGATGAAAAACTGTTTTTT | CASSEAPPADEKLFF
. | . | 12 | TRBJ1-2 | TRBV28 | TGTGCCAGCACCACCGGGGGTGGAGGCTACACCTTC | CASTTGGGGYTF